The source of this T cell receptor beta chain is a study of PD-1 blockade in classical Hodgkin lymphoma (dated by TCRdb to about 2020). General notes on the study: Nivolumab dosing was 3 mg/kg intravenously every 2 weeks, continuing until either disease progression or unacceptable toxicity. A peripheral blood immune signature of response to PD-1 blockade in classical Hodgkin lymphoma was defined using TCR beta sequencing and CyTOF. The full study reports these points: The study covered only a single clinical trial cohort, and the causes of the repertoire differences, possibly disease activity or prior therapy, were still not defined. Patients starting nivolumab less than 1 year after ASCT had lower diversity and were excluded from later analyses to avoid confounding by immune reconstitution. Baseline TCR diversity was reported as lower in newly diagnosed patients than in healthy donors, and lower still in relapsed/refractory patients. Baseline diversity similar to that of newly diagnosed patients was observed in trial patients achieving complete response, whereas significantly lower diversity was observed in partial responders and progressors. CD4+ but not CD8+ TCR diversity rose significantly by C4D1 (p=0.0027 vs p=0.16), most apparent in complete responders (p=0.02).

Per the publication, the time point label means: cycle 1 day 1 (C1D1), immediately before nivolumab initiation. Every trial patient had relapsed after autologous stem cell transplantation, and cohorts A, B and C differed in prior brentuximab vedotin exposure. The trial cohort included 55 to 65 patients with relapsed/refractory classical Hodgkin lymphoma, and each patient had a best overall response of complete response, partial response or progressive disease. In the multi-cohort phase II CheckMate 205 trial, trial patients received single-agent nivolumab. An independent review committee assessed best overall response using the 2007 International Working Group response criteria. Trial PBMCs were obtained immediately prior to nivolumab initiation (C1D1) and on therapy at cycle 2 day 1 and cycle 4 day 1. Peripheral blood was collected in 8 mL Vacutainer Cell Preparation Tubes, from which PBMCs were isolated by centrifugation and then cryopreserved.

The Qiagen DNeasy kit was used to extract genomic DNA both from unsorted PBMCs and from the negatively selected CD4+ and CD8+ fractions. Using primers that anneal to V and J segments, immunoSEQ multiplex PCR amplified the TCR beta CDR3 regions. A synthetic immune receptor repertoire was used to minimize amplification bias, and any residual bias was removed computationally once sequencing was done. In the authors' own workflow: Repertoire diversity was quantified as the Shannon entropy index using custom Python scripts. Unsorted, CD4+ and CD8+ repertoires were examined separately, except in combined analyses, for which CD4+ and CD8+ sequences were merged in silico. A clone was considered expanded if an increase in frequency of at least 2-fold after treatment relative to C1D1 was found, and a pseudocount of 0.5 was applied to clones undetected at baseline. Singleton clones were defined as clones with 0 or 1 copy at C1D1, and non-singleton clones were defined as clones with 2 or more copies. By matching protein sequences in sorted samples from the same patient, clones expanded in unsorted samples were annotated as CD4+, CD8+ or unknown. Wilcoxon tests on paired samples were used to test changes in diversity from C1D1 to C4D1. TCRdb obtained this table from immuneACCESS and retained in-frame rearrangements with V and J assigned. These tables miss some clones; where compared with another copy, unresolved V genes account for less than half of the shortfall, and the remainder is unexplained. V, J and clone size are taken as reported in that table, and D and trimming were inferred from the DNA itself. A total of roughly 9,900 clones appear in this sample, about 94% of them only once. The ten largest clones capture about 14% of the sample.

In regard to this clone: Its antigen has not been determined. No per-base quality is available; no much larger clone lies one base away.

The sequences come from peripheral blood mononuclear cells (PBMCs), collected at baseline. This TCR was sampled from a human donor with classical Hodgkin lymphoma.

For the CDR3, the sequence is CASSPRMNTEAFF. The sequenced DNA: TGTGCCAGTAGTCCCCGGATGAACACTGAAGCTTTCTTT. The chain employs TRBV19 and TRBJ1-1; the D gene remains uncertain. The trim is 5 bases for V and 0 bases for J, with a gap of 7 bases between the germline ends. Taken from the germline V gene (reference sequence), the CDR1 and CDR2 loops are LNHDA and SQIVND. The CDR3 sequence holds 13 residues, the cysteine and phenylalanine included. The only DNA kept is the CDR3, 39 bases in frame from the first base.